This T cell receptor beta chain derives from a study of regulatory T cells in long-lasting Graves disease (dated by TCRdb to about 2021). Concerning the study at large: To count as having persistent Graves' disease, a patient had to have received antithyroid drug treatment for over 5 years with TSH receptor autoantibodies remaining persistently positive. This study used TCR sequencing and RNA sequencing of peripheral blood to compare persistent Graves' disease patients against newly diagnosed Graves' disease patients. The study took place in China and was registered as a clinical trial. A total of around 35 samples underwent TCR sequencing, from about 13 patients with persistent Graves' disease and roughly 20 patients with newly diagnosed Graves' disease. In the clinical cohort, patients with persistent Graves' disease had used antithyroid drugs for an average of around 9.3 years. What the authors observed across the whole study: More public clonotypes were shared among persistent patients (roughly 3,000) than among newly diagnosed patients (more than 950). Sequencing and analysis were limited to the TCR beta chain. TRBV28, TRBJ1-2 and TRBJ2-5 were preferentially used in persistent disease, while TRBV20-1 and TRBJ2-1 were favored in newly diagnosed disease. Only peripheral blood was studied, because thyroid tissue, the primary lesion, was inaccessible. Compared with newly diagnosed patients, patients with persistent Graves' disease had lower TCR Shannon entropy and fewer highly expanded clones, which suggests clonal expansion. The small sample size was acknowledged by the authors as a limitation that may reduce accuracy.

Per the publication, the time point label means: persistent/refractory GD, antithyroid drugs over 5 years with positive TRAb. RNA was extracted from PBMCs in TRIzol for both TCR sequencing and RNA sequencing. The diagnosis of Graves' disease was made according to American Thyroid Association guidelines. Patients for the study were recruited at an endocrinology department in Xi'an, China. From each patient, 7.5 to 10 milliliters of peripheral blood was collected into an EDTA anticoagulant tube. Ficoll Paque Plus density gradient separation was used to isolate PBMCs, and no additional T cell sorting was done. RNA quality was checked with an Agilent 2100 Bioanalyzer and agarose gel, and concentration with a NanoDrop 2000. To note about this clonotype: Its target antigen remains unknown. No base quality information exists; no much larger clone differs at one position.

CDR1 SGHTA and CDR2 FQGNSA were looked up in the germline V gene. The CDR3 spans 14 residues, from the cysteine through the phenylalanine. Just the 42-base CDR3 DNA is kept, in frame starting at base 1. V drops 5 bases and J drops 5 bases, leaving 14 bases in between. The library was generated by multiplex PCR. Sequencing relied on an Illumina HiSeq 4000. iRepertoire HTBI primers and Arm-PCR amplification of CDR3 regions were used to construct TCR beta libraries. Gel purification was performed on PCR products prior to sequencing. The paper's data handling went like this. Across samples, about 64 TRBV and 13 to 15 TRBJ segments were identified and used for gene usage analysis of CDR3 amino acid clonotypes. COPE and FqMerger were used to merge the filtered high-quality paired reads into contigs. Contigs were aligned with BLAST to IMGT TRBV, TRBD and TRBJ reference genes, and CDR3 was defined per IMGT. Clonotypes above 0.1% frequency were classified as highly expanded clones. Shannon entropy served as the measure of repertoire diversity, while the Gini coefficient captured V-J evenness. Public clonotypes were defined as clonotypes shared by more than one individual. TCRdb reran the public reads through fastp at Q25 and MiXCR, keeping productive beta chains. Here each entry gathers all rows of one CDR3 protein and keeps the most common genes and DNA. TCRdb's processing, not the authors' own work, is the source of the V and J calls. A total of some 280,000 distinct CDR3 sequences appear in this sample, 20% to 25% of them only once. The ten largest clonotypes hold 56% of the sample.

The sequence links TRBV7-2 to TRBJ2-3; D gene: possibly TRBD2, on 5 matching bases. Source: peripheral blood mononuclear cells (PBMCs), taken when the disease was refractory, from a patient treated with antithyroid drugs. The sequence derives from a female donor with Graves disease. The CDR3 reads as follows: CASSAEGAIDTQYF. The DNA is TGTGCCAGCAGCGCCGAGGGTGCTATAGATACGCAGTATTTT.